A selection of T cell receptor beta chains follows, all from one sample in a study of glioma-infiltrating T cells. TCRdb recomputed calls from the multiplex PCR reads with MiXCR, one row per CDR3 protein. The table includes around 150,000 distinct CDR3 sequences, roughly 43% detected once. Sequencing used glioma tissue, nonneoplastic brain tissue, or PBMCs (not recorded which). The source of these receptors is a human donor with low-grade glioma or glioblastoma, undergoing nonglioma brain surgery, or in good health (not recorded which). Both conserved end residues are part of each CDR3. D genes are given only for firm matches. For some rows the clone size is stated as once, few or many, or as a class when expanded; others skip it.

V: TRBV14; J: TRBJ2-1; D: TRBD2; size: NA; DNA: TGTGCCAGCAGCCAAGCTCTAGCGGGGGTCAATGAGCAGTTCTTC; CDR3: CASSQALAGVNEQFF
V: TRBV25-1; J: TRBJ1-1; D: TRBD1; size: NA; DNA: TGTGCCAGCAGTGAATTTGCGGGGACAGGGAACACTGAAGCTTTCTTT; CDR3: CASSEFAGTGNTEAFF
V: TRBV3-1; J: TRBJ2-1; D: NA; size: few; DNA: TGTGCCAGCTCTGGGGGGAGCTCCTACAATGAGCAGTTCTTC; CDR3: CASSGGSSYNEQFF
V: TRBV6-5; J: TRBJ1-2; D: NA; size: NA; DNA: TGTGCCAGCAGTTACTCTAGCAGGGACAGCTACACCTTC; CDR3: CASSYSSRDSYTF
V: TRBV27; J: TRBJ2-2; D: NA; size: few; DNA: TGTGCCAGCTGGAGGCGGGGCGCGACCGGGGAGCTGTTTTTT; CDR3: CASWRRGATGELFF
V: TRBV12-3/TRBV12-4; J: TRBJ1-4; D: NA; size: NA; DNA: TGTGCCAGCAGTCACCCGGGTGGCGATGAAAAACTGTTTTTT; CDR3: CASSHPGGDEKLFF
V: TRBV6-1; J: TRBJ2-7; D: NA; size: few; DNA: TGTGCCAGCAGCAGGGGAACCTCCTACGAGCAGTACTTC; CDR3: CASSRGTSYEQYF
V: TRBV6-6; J: TRBJ2-7; D: TRBD1; size: few; DNA: TGTGCCAGCAGTGTCTACGGGACAGGCTCCTACGAGCAGTACTTC; CDR3: CASSVYGTGSYEQYF
V: TRBV15; J: TRBJ2-7; D: NA; size: few; DNA: TGTGCCACCAGCAGAGATACCCTAACTGCTGCCTACGAGCAGTACTTC; CDR3: CATSRDTLTAAYEQYF
V: TRBV4-3; J: TRBJ2-1; D: NA; size: few; DNA: TGCGCCAGCAGCCAAGTCTACGGGGAATACAATGAGCAGTTCTTC; CDR3: CASSQVYGEYNEQFF
V: TRBV6-1; J: TRBJ2-7; D: NA; size: NA; DNA: TGTGCCAGCAGCCTCGGGACGGTCGAGCAGTACTTC; CDR3: CASSLGTVEQYF